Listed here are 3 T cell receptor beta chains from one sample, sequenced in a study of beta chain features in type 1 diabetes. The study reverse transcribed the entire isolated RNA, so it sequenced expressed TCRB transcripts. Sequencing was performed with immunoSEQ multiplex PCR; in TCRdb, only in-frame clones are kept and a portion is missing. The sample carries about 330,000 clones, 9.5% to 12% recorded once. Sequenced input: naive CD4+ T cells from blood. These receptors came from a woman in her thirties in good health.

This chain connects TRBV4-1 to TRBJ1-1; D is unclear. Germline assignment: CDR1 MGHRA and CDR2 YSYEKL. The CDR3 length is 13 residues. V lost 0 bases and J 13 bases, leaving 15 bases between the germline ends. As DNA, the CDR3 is TGCGCCAGCAGCCAAGATGTTCCCCCTCAGGTTTTCTTT. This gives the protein CASSQDVPPQVFF.

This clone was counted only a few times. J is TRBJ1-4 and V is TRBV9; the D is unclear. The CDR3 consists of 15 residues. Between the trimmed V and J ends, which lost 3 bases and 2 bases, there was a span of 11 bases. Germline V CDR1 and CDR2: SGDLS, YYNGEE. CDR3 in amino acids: CASSGKVATNEKLFF. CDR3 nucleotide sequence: TGTGCCAGCAGCGGAAAGGTAGCGACTAATGAAAAACTGTTTTTT.

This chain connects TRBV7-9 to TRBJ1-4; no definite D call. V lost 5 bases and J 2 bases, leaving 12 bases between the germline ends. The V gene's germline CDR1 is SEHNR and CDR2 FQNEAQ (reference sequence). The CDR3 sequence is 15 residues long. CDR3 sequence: CASSLLGGTNEKLFF. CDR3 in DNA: TGTGCCAGCAGCCTCCTGGGCGGGACTAATGAAAAACTGTTTTTT.